Presented here are 26 T cell receptor beta chains from one specimen sequenced in a study of cytomegalovirus exposure and HLA in healthy donors. Vbeta (60) and Jbeta (13) primers were used in the PCR. The method was immunoSEQ multiplex PCR; TCRdb's version includes in-frame clones alone and lacks a portion of them. The sample lists 90,000 to 100,000 clones; about 74% were seen once. Sequenced material: PBMCs. Receptors were obtained from a female donor in good health and CMV-seronegative.

The chain carries TRBV6-5 and TRBJ1-5; a possible D gene is TRBD1 (6 bases). V gave up 6 bases and J gave up 5 bases, with 14 bases separating them. The CDR3 spans 14 residues. Germline values: CDR1 MNHEY, CDR2 SVGAGI. The CDR3 protein is CASSLVTGDQPQHF. CDR3 DNA: TGTGCCAGCAGCCTAGTGACAGGCGATCAGCCCCAGCATTTT.

About this clone: The junction does not match germline at one end; this may be a read error. The rearrangement uses TRBV7-3 and TRBJ2-7; the match to TRBD1 covers 12 bases. Per germline, CDR1 SGHTA and CDR2 FQGTGA. The CDR3 extends over 15 amino acids. Here the CDR3 reads CASSPGTGGSHEQYF. CDR3 in DNA: TGTGCCAGCAGCCCAGGGACAGGGGGCTCCCACGAGCAGTACTTC.

The chain employs TRBV6-5 and TRBJ1-1, with a possible D match to TRBD1 (5 bases). The germline V gene encodes CDR1 MNHEY and CDR2 SVGAGI. With 4 bases removed from V and 0 bases from J, the gap between germline ends came to 12 bases. The CDR3 covers 15 residues. CDR3 residues: CASSSQGGVNTEAFF. CDR3 sequence (DNA): TGTGCCAGCAGTTCCCAGGGAGGGGTGAACACTGAAGCTTTCTTT.

V gene TRBV5-1 combines with J gene TRBJ1-5, with TRBD1 identical over 10 bases. Germline V gene data show CDR1 as SGHRS and CDR2 as YFSETQ. J gave up 6 bases and V 3 bases, and 15 bases lay outside the gene matches. The CDR3 spans 18 residues. CDR3 residues: CASSYNPSTGGASQPQHF. The CDR3 nucleotides read TGCGCCAGCAGCTACAACCCGTCGACAGGGGGCGCGAGTCAGCCCCAGCATTTT.

This clone occurred once. The chain uses TRBV6-1 and TRBJ2-7, with 12 bases lining up with TRBD2. Germline CDR1 reads MNHNS; CDR2 reads SASEGT. CDR3 length equals 14 residues. V shed 5 bases and J 2 bases; nucleotides not matched to a gene: 1. CDR3 nucleotide sequence: TGTGCCAGCAGTAGGACTAGCGGGACCTACGAGCAGTACTTC. This encodes CASSRTSGTYEQYF.

A single count supports this clone. Here the CDR3 DNA reads TGTGCCAGTAGTGTCCCTCCCTGGACTAGCGGGAGTTACGAGCAGTTCTTC. Its protein is CASSVPPWTSGSYEQFF. The gene calls are TRBV19 and TRBJ2-1; 13 bases match TRBD2. Germline V gene lookup returns CDR1 LNHDA and CDR2 SQIVND (reference sequence). The length of the CDR3 is 17 residues. Trimming at V came to 5 bases and at J to 10 bases, leaving 14 bases not matched to a gene.

This chain uses TRBV7-9 with TRBJ2-7; TRBD1 aligns across 7 bases. The CDR3 has 14 residues. The V and J ends lost 5 bases and 3 bases, in that order; junction bases with no gene match: 7. CDR1 is SEHNR and CDR2 is FQNEAQ in the germline V gene (reference sequence). The CDR3 DNA sequence: TGTGCCAGCAGCCCTAGGGGGCGCCTCTACGAGCAGTACTTC. Protein: CASSPRGRLYEQYF.

This clone has more than one count but fewer than ten. The rearrangement uses TRBV5-4 and TRBJ2-7; D not certain. Trimming took off 4 bases at V and 6 bases at J, with 14 bases between the two ends. The CDR3 runs 13 residues. Germline V gene data show CDR1 as SGHNT and CDR2 as YYREEE (reference sequence). CDR3 nucleotides: TGTGCCAGCAGCCCAGGAAATCTTTTCGAGCAGTACTTC. As protein: CASSPGNLFEQYF.

The genes are TRBV29-1 and TRBJ1-1; TRBD1 might be the D (6 bases). V lost 6 bases and J 3 bases, leaving 14 bases between the germline ends. The CDR3 contains 13 residues. The germline gives CDR1 SQVTM, CDR2 ANQGSEA. CDR3 bases: TGCAGCGTCCGACAGGTTTCGGACACTGAAGCTTTCTTT. Protein: CSVRQVSDTEAFF.

V is TRBV6-5 and J is TRBJ1-4; possibly TRBD1 for D (6 bases). The CDR3 spans 14 residues. Per the germline V gene, CDR1 is MNHEY and CDR2 is SVGAGI. V lost 3 bases and J 5 bases, leaving 10 bases between the germline ends. CDR3 sequence (DNA): TGTGCCAGCAGTTATGGGGGACACAATGAAAAACTGTTTTTT. It translates to CASSYGGHNEKLFF.

The chain links TRBV11-1 to TRBJ2-1, with 12 nucleotides matching TRBD2. J was trimmed by 9 bases and V by 1 base; bases with no gene match: 10. In germline, CDR1 is SGHAT, CDR2 FQDESV (reference sequence). The CDR3 extends over 17 amino acids. CDR3 amino acids: CASSLGGLAGGNSEQFF. As DNA, the CDR3 is TGTGCCAGCAGCTTAGGAGGGCTAGCGGGAGGGAACAGTGAGCAGTTCTTC.

This clone was observed once. The chain links TRBV6-6 to TRBJ1-2; the match to TRBD1 covers 9 bases. Germline V CDR1 and CDR2: MNHNY, SVGAGI (reference sequence). Unmatched junction bases numbered 10, after V lost 0 bases and J lost 8 bases. The length of the CDR3 is 16 residues. The CDR3 reads CASSYSIMGQGGGYTF. The CDR3 DNA is TGTGCCAGCAGTTACTCGATTATGGGACAGGGCGGAGGCTACACCTTC.

V is TRBV19 and J is TRBJ1-2; D may be TRBD1 (6 bases). Trimming left V 0 bases short and J 4 bases short, with 9 bases between. The CDR3 has 14 amino acids. Germline V gene data show CDR1 as LNHDA and CDR2 as SQIVND (reference sequence). CDR3 DNA sequence: TGTGCCAGTAGTATAGAGCAGGGGTCCTATGGCTACACCTTC. It encodes CASSIEQGSYGYTF.

The genes are TRBV18 and TRBJ1-3; D not certain. The CDR3 is made up of 16 amino acids. Germline V gene lookup returns CDR1 KGHSH and CDR2 LQKENI. V lost 3 bases, J lost 0 bases, and 12 bases lay in between. The CDR3 protein is CASSPSVPSSGNTIYF. CDR3 DNA: TGTGCCAGCTCACCGTCCGTACCGAGCTCTGGAAACACCATATATTTT.

The chain combines TRBV2 with TRBJ2-1, with 11 positions matching TRBD2. CDR3 size: 15 residues. In germline, CDR1 is SNHLY, CDR2 FYNNEI. With 5 bases clipped from V and 4 bases from J, the junction kept 4 bases outside the gene matches. The CDR3 region has the DNA TGTGCCAGCAGTCAGGGACTAGCGGTGTACAATGAGCAGTTCTTC. This encodes CASSQGLAVYNEQFF.

The rearrangement uses TRBV7-2 and TRBJ2-7; 8 bases line up with TRBD2. V was clipped by 5 bases and J by 0 bases; unmatched bases: 6. CDR1 SGHTA and CDR2 FQGNSA come from the germline V gene. The CDR3 contains 15 residues. CDR3 loop: CASSVSGTGSYEQYF. The CDR3 region has the DNA TGTGCCAGCAGCGTTAGCGGGACGGGCTCCTACGAGCAGTACTTC.

The chain joins TRBV10-1 to TRBJ2-1; D uncertain. This CDR3 region has 12 residues. The germline V gene has CDR1 WNHNN and CDR2 SYGVQD (reference sequence). Trimming pared 2 bases from V and 9 bases from J, leaving 8 bases between. The CDR3 sequence is CASSENEAEQFF. CDR3 nucleotide sequence: TGCGCCAGCAGTGAGAACGAGGCTGAGCAGTTCTTC.

The chain is built from TRBV6-5 and TRBJ2-5, with 10 bases lining up with TRBD1. Per germline, CDR1 MNHEY and CDR2 SVGAGI. The CDR3 totals 14 residues. Trimming cost V 8 bases and J 5 bases; bases outside gene matches: 8. The CDR3 region is CASGGTGAGETQYF. The CDR3 coding sequence is TGTGCCAGCGGCGGGACAGGGGCAGGGGAGACCCAGTACTTC.

This chain links TRBV19 with TRBJ1-5, with 7 bases aligning to TRBD1. Unmatched junction bases numbered 8, after V lost 3 bases and J lost 0 bases. The CDR3 sequence is 17 residues long. The germline gives CDR1 LNHDA, CDR2 SQIVND (reference sequence). DNA for the CDR3: TGTGCCAGTAGTATGCTCATAGGGACAGATAGCAATCAGCCCCAGCATTTT. Its translation: CASSMLIGTDSNQPQHF.

The gene calls are TRBV6-5 and TRBJ1-6, with D unclear. The V gene lost 4 bases and the J gene lost 0 bases, with 10 bases spanning the gap. The CDR3 is 16 residues long. CDR1 MNHEY and CDR2 SVGAGI come from the germline V gene. In nucleotides, the CDR3 is TGTGCCAGCAGTTTTGAAGTTAGCTCCTATAATTCACCCCTCCACTTT. It yields the protein CASSFEVSSYNSPLHF.

V gene TRBV7-3 combines with J gene TRBJ2-1, with 13 bases fitting TRBD2. The junction had 7 bases not matched to a gene; V was cut back by 1 base and J by 13 bases. From germline, CDR1 is SGHTA and CDR2 FQGTGA. This CDR3 spans 15 amino acids. The CDR3 DNA reads as TGTGCCAGCAGCTTAAGAGGGACTAGCGGGGAGAAACAGTTCTTC. It specifies CASSLRGTSGEKQFF.

J is TRBJ2-5 and V is TRBV5-4; TRBD2 matches at 13 bases. The CDR3 extends over 17 amino acids. The V gene's germline CDR1 is SGHNT and CDR2 YYREEE (reference sequence). With V trimmed by 5 bases and J by 7 bases, 14 bases remained unmatched. The CDR3, as DNA: TGTGCCAGCAGTCAAGGACTAGCGGGGGTGCGAGGGGGGACCCAGTACTTC. Encoded protein: CASSQGLAGVRGGTQYF.

Here the CDR3 reads CASSVHDRGRRAGDSYNEQFF. The CDR3 DNA follows: TGTGCCAGCAGCGTACACGACAGGGGGCGCCGAGCGGGAGACTCCTACAATGAGCAGTTCTTC. The V and J genes are TRBV9 and TRBJ2-1; 10 nucleotides match TRBD1. The CDR3 spans 21 residues. Unmatched junction bases numbered 16, after V lost 1 base and J lost 0 bases. Germline V gene sequence: CDR1 SGDLS, CDR2 YYNGEE.

The chain couples TRBV28 to TRBJ2-3; TRBD2 agrees at 8 bases. Germline loops: CDR1 MDHEN, CDR2 SYDVKM. Germline trimming cut 2 bases from V and 5 bases from J; bases unmatched to any gene: 6. The CDR3 has 15 residues. CDR3 coding DNA: TGTGCCAGCAGTTTAGGAGCGGGAGTGAGAGATACGCAGTATTTT. It is translated as CASSLGAGVRDTQYF.

The rearrangement uses TRBV5-1 and TRBJ2-2; 7 bases map to TRBD1. The CDR3 is 15 residues long. CDR1 is SGHRS and CDR2 is YFSETQ in the germline V gene. J gave up 5 bases and V 2 bases, and 6 bases lay outside the gene matches. The CDR3 reads CASSLEGASTGELFF. The CDR3 region has the DNA TGCGCCAGCAGCTTAGAGGGGGCCTCGACCGGGGAGCTGTTTTTT.

The sample holds a few counts of this clone. The chain links TRBV4-3 to TRBJ2-1; 7 nucleotides align to TRBD2. The trim removed 0 bases at V and 2 bases at J, leaving 4 bases unmatched. Germline V gene lookup returns CDR1 LGHNA and CDR2 YSLEER. The CDR3 covers 16 residues. The chain's CDR3 is CASSQDAAGAYNEQFF. The CDR3 bases are TGCGCCAGCAGCCAAGACGCGGCGGGAGCCTACAATGAGCAGTTCTTC.